This is a list of T cell receptor beta chains from one sample in a study of T cell responses to AZD1222 COVID-19 vaccine. Produced via immunoSEQ multiplex PCR; TCRdb's table is partial and in-frame only. The sample lists 200,000 or so clones; about 94% were seen once. The material sequenced was peripheral blood, taken 28 days after the second AZD1222 dose. The receptors originated from an adult who received the AZD1222 COVID-19 vaccine. Both conserved end residues are part of each CDR3. A D gene is named only where the DNA matches it firmly. Some rows have no size entry. The others give once, few or many, or a class for an expanded clone.

j_call	clone_size	cdr3_length	d_call	v_call	cdr3_aa	cdr3_nt
TRBJ2-5	.	15	TRBD1	TRBV7-3	CASSQQGGTRETQYF	TGTGCCAGCAGCCAACAGGGGGGAACACGGGAGACCCAGTACTTC
TRBJ2-3	once	14	.	TRBV7-2	CASSLARGTDTQYF	TGTGCCAGCAGCTTAGCGCGGGGCACAGATACGCAGTATTTT
TRBJ2-1	.	13	.	TRBV3-1/TRBV3-2	CASSPEAVGEQFF	TGTGCCAGCAGCCCGGAGGCTGTTGGTGAGCAGTTCTTC
TRBJ1-2	.	14	.	TRBV3-1/TRBV3-2	CASRPMQGRYGYTF	TGTGCCAGCAGACCCATGCAGGGGAGGTATGGCTACACCTTC
TRBJ1-6	.	16	.	TRBV5-4	CASTVSGQLRGSPLHF	TGTGCCAGCACCGTTAGCGGACAACTTAGAGGTTCACCCCTCCACTTT
TRBJ1-4	.	15	TRBD1	TRBV15	CATSGGGTGSEKLFF	TGTGCCACCAGCGGGGGGGGGACAGGGAGTGAAAAACTGTTTTTT
TRBJ1-5	once	17	.	TRBV4-1	CASSQDGGRVGNQPQHF	TGCGCCAGCAGCCAAGACGGGGGGAGGGTTGGCAATCAGCCCCAGCATTTT
TRBJ1-6	.	12	.	TRBV2	CASSEGASPLHF	TGTGCCAGCAGTGAGGGAGCCTCACCCCTCCACTTT
TRBJ2-7	.	14	.	TRBV5-6	CASSLLRGTYEQYF	TGTGCCAGCAGCTTACTCCGGGGCACCTACGAGCAGTACTTC
TRBJ2-7	.	15	.	TRBV7-9	CASSLSSGAPYEQYF	TGTGCCAGCAGCTTAAGTTCAGGGGCTCCCTACGAGCAGTACTTC
TRBJ1-2	.	12	.	TRBV19	CASGYPNYGYTF	TGTGCCAGCGGGTACCCTAACTATGGCTACACCTTC
TRBJ2-7	.	14	TRBD2	TRBV5-1	CASAVRGGGNEQYF	TGCGCCAGCGCTGTGCGGGGGGGAGGAAACGAGCAGTACTTC
TRBJ2-2	.	14	.	TRBV12-5	CASGLVSTTGELFF	TGTGCTAGTGGTTTGGTAAGCACGACCGGGGAGCTGTTTTTT
TRBJ1-6	.	15	TRBD1	TRBV7-2	CASSLRQGRNSPLHF	TGTGCCAGCAGCTTACGACAGGGAAGGAATTCACCCCTCCACTTT
TRBJ1-5	.	15	.	TRBV6-5	CASSYTQYSNQPQHF	TGTGCCAGCAGTTATACTCAATATAGCAATCAGCCCCAGCATTTT
TRBJ1-2	once	15	.	TRBV11-3	CASTTTPGTGYGYTF	TGTGCCAGCACTACAACGCCGGGGACGGGTTATGGCTACACCTTC
TRBJ2-3	.	14	TRBD1	TRBV29-1	CSGTGTGGSDTQYF	TGCAGCGGGACCGGGACAGGGGGCTCAGATACGCAGTATTTT
TRBJ1-5	.	13	.	TRBV29-1	CSVGEGRNQPQHF	TGCAGCGTTGGGGAAGGGAGGAATCAGCCCCAGCATTTT
TRBJ1-3	once	12	.	TRBV12-3/TRBV12-4	CASSFRSATIYF	TGTGCCAGCAGTTTCCGGTCAGCCACCATATATTTT
TRBJ1-4	.	15	.	TRBV6-5	CASSREGRVGEKLFF	TGTGCCAGCAGCCGGGAAGGCAGGGTGGGTGAAAAACTGTTTTTT
TRBJ1-1	.	16	.	TRBV5-1	CASSEIARGLNTEAFF	TGCGCCAGCAGCGAGATCGCGCGCGGACTGAACACTGAAGCTTTCTTT
TRBJ2-7	.	12	.	TRBV7-6	CASSDNINEQYF	TGTGCCAGCAGCGACAACATAAACGAGCAGTACTTC
TRBJ2-1	.	15	.	TRBV28	CASSRRTRGDNEQFF	TGTGCCAGCAGTCGAAGGACTAGGGGGGATAATGAGCAGTTCTTC
TRBJ1-3	.	15	TRBD1	TRBV5-6	CASSLGQGLSNTIYF	TGTGCCAGCAGCTTGGGACAGGGGCTTTCAAACACCATATATTTT